Below, one T cell receptor beta chain is given with its context. Separate cDNA molecules each had unique molecular identifiers attached to them. MiXCR, applied by TCRdb to the 5' RACE reads, yields one record per CDR3 protein. The data contain about 59,000 distinct CDR3 sequences, 11% of them singletons. CDR3 length: 12 amino acids. The germline gives CDR1 SGHAT, CDR2 FQNNGV. With 7 bases removed from V and 10 bases from J, the gap between germline ends came to 11 bases. The sample belongs to a study of early T cells in non-severe SARS-CoV-2 infection. The specimen was whole blood. The rearrangement joins TRBV11-2 to TRBJ1-6; unclear D gene. This clonotype was sampled from an adult who was a healthcare worker with PCR-confirmed SARS-CoV-2 infection or an uninfected control (not recorded which). The CDR3 loop is CASNSDPSPLHF. CDR3 DNA sequence: TGTGCCAGCAACAGCGACCCATCACCCCTCCACTTT.